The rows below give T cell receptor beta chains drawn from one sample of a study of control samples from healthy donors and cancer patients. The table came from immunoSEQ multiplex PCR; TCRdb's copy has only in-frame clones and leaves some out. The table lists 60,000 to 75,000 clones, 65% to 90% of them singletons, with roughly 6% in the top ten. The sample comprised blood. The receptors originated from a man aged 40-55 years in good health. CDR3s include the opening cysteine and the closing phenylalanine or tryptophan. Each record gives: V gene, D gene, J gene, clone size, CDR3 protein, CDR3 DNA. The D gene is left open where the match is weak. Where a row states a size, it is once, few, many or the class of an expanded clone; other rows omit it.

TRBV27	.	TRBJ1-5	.	CASSPFRAGQPQHF	TGTGCCAGCAGCCCCTTCAGGGCGGGTCAGCCCCAGCATTTT
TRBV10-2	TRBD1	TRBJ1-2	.	CASTRQGDYGYTF	TGCGCCAGCACTAGACAGGGGGACTATGGCTACACCTTC
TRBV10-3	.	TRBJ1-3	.	CAISESSDRTPGNTIYF	TGTGCCATCAGTGAGTCTTCTGACAGGACCCCTGGAAACACCATATATTTT
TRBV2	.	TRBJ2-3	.	CASSRQRSTDTQYF	TGTGCCAGCAGTCGACAGAGAAGCACAGATACGCAGTATTTT
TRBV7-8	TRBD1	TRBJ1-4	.	CASSSRLGQGNEKLFF	TGTGCCAGCAGCTCTAGATTGGGACAGGGGAATGAAAAACTGTTTTTT
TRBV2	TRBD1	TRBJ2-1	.	CASSERGSGTGRDEQFF	TGTGCCAGCAGTGAACGAGGTTCTGGGACAGGGAGGGATGAGCAGTTCTTC
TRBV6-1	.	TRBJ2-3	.	CASSEAPSTDTQYF	TGTGCCAGCAGTGAAGCGCCCAGCACAGATACGCAGTATTTT
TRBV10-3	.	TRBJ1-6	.	CAISEPGTTGSYNSPLHF	TGTGCCATCAGTGAACCCGGGACCACGGGTTCCTATAATTCACCCCTCCACTTT
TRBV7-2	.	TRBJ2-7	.	CASSLAVAGPIYEQYF	TGTGCCAGCAGCTTAGCGGTGGCGGGACCTATCTACGAGCAGTACTTC
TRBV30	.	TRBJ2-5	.	CAWRQRPQETQYF	TGTGCCTGGAGACAGCGCCCTCAAGAGACCCAGTACTTC
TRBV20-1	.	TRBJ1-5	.	CSASLGAHQPQHF	TGCAGTGCTAGTTTGGGGGCGCATCAGCCCCAGCATTTT
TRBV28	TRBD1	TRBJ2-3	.	CASSRTGDTDTQYF	TGTGCCAGCAGTAGGACAGGGGACACAGATACGCAGTATTTT
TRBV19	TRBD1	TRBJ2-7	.	CASKAGTGIYEQYF	TGTGCCAGTAAAGCCGGGACAGGGATCTACGAGCAGTACTTC
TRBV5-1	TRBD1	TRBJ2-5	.	CASSLGLLTGAQWETQYF	TGCGCCAGCAGCTTGGGGCTCTTAACAGGGGCGCAATGGGAGACCCAGTACTTC
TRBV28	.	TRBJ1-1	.	CASTFDNSNTEAFF	TGTGCCAGCACCTTTGACAACTCGAACACTGAAGCTTTCTTT
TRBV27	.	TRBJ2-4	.	CASSSPAKNIQYF	TGTGCCAGCAGTTCCCCAGCCAAAAACATTCAGTACTTC
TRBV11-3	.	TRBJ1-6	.	CASSSGHGSSYNSPLHF	TGTGCCAGCAGCTCTGGACATGGGAGCTCCTATAATTCACCCCTCCACTTT
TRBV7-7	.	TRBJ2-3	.	CASSLIGYSDTQYF	TGTGCTAGCAGCTTAATTGGCTACTCAGATACGCAGTATTTT
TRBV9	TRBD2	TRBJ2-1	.	CASSVLAGGGSNEQFF	TGTGCCAGCAGCGTATTAGCGGGAGGGGGGTCCAATGAGCAGTTCTTC
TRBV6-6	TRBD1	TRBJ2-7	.	CASSPGQGVYEQYF	TGTGCCAGCAGCCCAGGACAGGGGGTTTACGAGCAGTACTTC
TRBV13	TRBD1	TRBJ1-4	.	CASSDRGWSEKLFF	TGTGCCAGCAGCGACAGGGGCTGGAGCGAAAAACTGTTTTTT
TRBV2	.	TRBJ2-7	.	CASRIGPRYEQYF	TGTGCCAGCAGAATCGGCCCACGGTACGAGCAGTACTTC
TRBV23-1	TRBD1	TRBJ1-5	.	CASSHPIRGGLNQPQHF	TGCGCCAGCAGTCACCCTATTAGAGGGGGCCTCAATCAGCCCCAGCATTTT
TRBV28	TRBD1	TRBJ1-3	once	CASSFGDRVSGNTIYF	TGTGCCAGCAGTTTCGGGGACAGGGTTTCTGGAAACACCATATATTTT
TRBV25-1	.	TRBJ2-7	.	CATEDSILYEQYF	TGTGCCACCGAGGACAGTATCCTCTACGAGCAGTACTTC